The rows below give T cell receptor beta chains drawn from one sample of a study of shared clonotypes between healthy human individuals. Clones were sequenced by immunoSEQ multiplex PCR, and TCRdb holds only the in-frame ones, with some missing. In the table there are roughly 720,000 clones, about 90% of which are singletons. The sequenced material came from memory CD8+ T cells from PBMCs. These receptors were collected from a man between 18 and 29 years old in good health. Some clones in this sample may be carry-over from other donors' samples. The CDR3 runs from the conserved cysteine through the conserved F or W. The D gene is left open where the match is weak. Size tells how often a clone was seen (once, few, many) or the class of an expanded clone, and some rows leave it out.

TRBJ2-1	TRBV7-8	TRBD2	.	TGTGCCAGCAGCATTCTAGCGGGCGACAATGAGCAGTTCTTC	CASSILAGDNEQFF
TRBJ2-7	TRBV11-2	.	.	TGTGCCAGCAGTTTAACATCCGGGAATCCTTCCCACGAGCAGTACTTC	CASSLTSGNPSHEQYF
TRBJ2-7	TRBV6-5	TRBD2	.	TGTGCCAGCAGTTACTCGGGGCTAGCGGGAGGGAGTGAGCAGTACTTC	CASSYSGLAGGSEQYF
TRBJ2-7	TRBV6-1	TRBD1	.	TGTGCCAGCAGGACCGGGACAGGGCGTAGCGAGCAGTACTTC	CASRTGTGRSEQYF
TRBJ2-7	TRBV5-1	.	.	TGCGCCAGCAGCCCCGTGGGATCCTACGAGCAGTACTTC	CASSPVGSYEQYF
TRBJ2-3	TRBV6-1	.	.	TGTGCCAGCAGTAACCGGATTCCAGATACGCAGTATTTT	CASSNRIPDTQYF
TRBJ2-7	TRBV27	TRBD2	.	TGTGCCAGCAGTTTAGGGGAGGGACTTGACTACGAGCAGTACTTC	CASSLGEGLDYEQYF
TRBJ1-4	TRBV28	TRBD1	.	TGTGCCAGCAGTGAAGACAGGGGGCGATTTTACCCTGAAAAACTGTTTTTT	CASSEDRGRFYPEKLFF
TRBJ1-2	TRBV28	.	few	TGTGCCAGCAGCCCTCCTTGGAACGGGGCTGGCTACACCTTC	CASSPPWNGAGYTF
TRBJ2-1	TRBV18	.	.	TGTGCCAGCTCACCACCCGGGGTCAATGAGCAGTTCTTC	CASSPPGVNEQFF
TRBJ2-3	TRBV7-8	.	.	TGTGCCAGCAGCCCTTCGGGGGTGGGGAGCACAGATACGCAGTATTTT	CASSPSGVGSTDTQYF
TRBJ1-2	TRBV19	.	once	TGTGCCAGTATTGGAGGGGGAACGGGGAATGTAGCTAACTATGGCTACACCTTC	CASIGGGTGNVANYGYTF
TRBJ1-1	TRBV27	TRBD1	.	TGTGCCAGCAGTTTTACAGGGGGAAACACTGAAGCTTTCTTT	CASSFTGGNTEAFF
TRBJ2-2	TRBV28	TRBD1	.	TGTGCCAGCAGTTTATCGGACAGGGTCACCGGGGAGCTGTTTTTT	CASSLSDRVTGELFF
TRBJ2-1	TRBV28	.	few	TGTGCCAGCATCATCAGGGGGGGGTCCTACAATGAGCAGTTCTTC	CASIIRGGSYNEQFF
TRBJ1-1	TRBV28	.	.	TGTGCCAGCACCATGGCGGGCCAGAACACTGAAGCTTTCTTT	CASTMAGQNTEAFF
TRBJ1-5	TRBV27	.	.	TGTGCCAGCAGTTCACTCCCCAGGGACATCGGCCATAGCAATCAGCCCCAGCATTTT	CASSSLPRDIGHSNQPQHF
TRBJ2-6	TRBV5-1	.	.	TGCGCCAGCACTGGGGTTCTCGGGGCCAACGTCCTGACTTTC	CASTGVLGANVLTF
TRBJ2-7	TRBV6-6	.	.	TGTGCCAGCGTTGGGACTCGCTCCTACGAGCAGTACTTC	CASVGTRSYEQYF
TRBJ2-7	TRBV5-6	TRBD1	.	TGTGCCAGCAGCTTGGCGGCAGGGGGATACACCTACGAGCAGTACTTC	CASSLAAGGYTYEQYF
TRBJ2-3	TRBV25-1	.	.	TGTGCCAGCAGTACCGGGAAACAGCAGTATTTT	CASSTGKQQYF
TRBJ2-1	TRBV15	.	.	TGTGCCACCAGCACCCGGAACACTAGGAATGAGCAGTTCTTC	CATSTRNTRNEQFF
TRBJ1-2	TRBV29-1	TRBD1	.	TGCAGCGTTAGAGGGACAGGGACCCATGGCTACACCTTC	CSVRGTGTHGYTF
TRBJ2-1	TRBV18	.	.	TGTGCCAGCTCACCACGAGCGCTGGGCGGGCGGTACAATGAGCAGTTCTTC	CASSPRALGGRYNEQFF
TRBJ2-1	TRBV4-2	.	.	TGTGCCAGCAGCCAAGAGCATCGGTCTAGATACAATGAGCAGTTCTTC	CASSQEHRSRYNEQFF
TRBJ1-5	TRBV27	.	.	TGTGCCAGCAGCCGGATGTGGGACAATCAGCCCCAGCATTTT	CASSRMWDNQPQHF
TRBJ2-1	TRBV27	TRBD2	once	TGTGCCAGCAGCGATAGGACTAGCTATGAGCAGTTCTTC	CASSDRTSYEQFF
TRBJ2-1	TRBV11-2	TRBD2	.	TGTGCCAGCAGCTTAGATATCGGGAGGGCCGATGAGCAGTTCTTC	CASSLDIGRADEQFF
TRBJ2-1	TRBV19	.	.	TGTGCCACGGCTAGCACGTCCTACAATGAGCAGTTCTTC	CATASTSYNEQFF
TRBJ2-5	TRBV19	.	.	TGTGCCAGTAGTCTCGGAAAAGAGACCCAGTACTTC	CASSLGKETQYF
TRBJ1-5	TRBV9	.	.	TGTGCCAGCAGCGTAGTGGGGGGTCAGCCCCAGCATTTT	CASSVVGGQPQHF
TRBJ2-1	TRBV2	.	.	TGTGCCAGCAGCAGATTGGACGAATCCTACAATGAGCAGTTCTTC	CASSRLDESYNEQFF
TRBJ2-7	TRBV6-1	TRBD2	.	TGTGCCAGCAGTGTAGGGGAGGGGAGCTCCTACGAGCAGTACTTC	CASSVGEGSSYEQYF
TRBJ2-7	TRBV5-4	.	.	TGTGCCAGCAGCTTGGGGGACGGTAGCTCCTACGAGCAGTACTTC	CASSLGDGSSYEQYF
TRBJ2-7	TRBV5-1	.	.	TGCGCCAGCAGCCCGGACAGATCCTACGAGCAGTACTTC	CASSPDRSYEQYF
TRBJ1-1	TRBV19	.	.	TGTGCCAGTAGTATTTATGAGGGGATAATGACTGAAGCTTTCTTT	CASSIYEGIMTEAFF
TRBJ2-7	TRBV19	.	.	TGTGCCAGTAGTTCACAGGAAGCTTACGAGCAGTACTTC	CASSSQEAYEQYF